Listed below are T cell receptor beta chains from one sample, sequenced in a study of OX40 agonist ivuxolimab in advanced cancers. Here immunoSEQ multiplex PCR was the method, and the copy in TCRdb shows in-frame clones only, minus some. In the table there are tens of thousands of clones, over 60% of which are singletons. The sequencing here drew on CD4+ or CD8+ T cells sorted from blood, taken in a trial of the OX40 agonist ivuxolimab. These receptor sequences come from an adult with an advanced solid tumor such as melanoma, head and neck, liver or kidney cancer. Each CDR3 is given with its conserved first and last residue. A D gene is named only where the DNA matches it firmly. Some rows mark clone size as missing; the rest say once, few, many or name a class of expanded clone.

clone_size: .
v_call: TRBV19
d_call: .
j_call: TRBJ1-1
cdr3_aa: CASSRGGQLTEAFF
cdr3_nt: TGTGCCAGTAGTAGAGGCGGTCAGCTGACTGAAGCTTTCTTT

clone_size: .
v_call: TRBV2
d_call: .
j_call: TRBJ2-2
cdr3_aa: CASSERLLDGELFF
cdr3_nt: TGTGCCAGCAGTGAAAGGCTTTTGGACGGGGAGCTGTTTTTT

clone_size: once
v_call: TRBV7-9
d_call: TRBD2
j_call: TRBJ2-2
cdr3_aa: CASSLAGRNTGELFF
cdr3_nt: TGTGCCAGCAGCCTAGCGGGACGGAACACCGGGGAGCTGTTTTTT

clone_size: once
v_call: TRBV6-1
d_call: .
j_call: TRBJ1-6
cdr3_aa: CASRQNNSPLHF
cdr3_nt: TGTGCCAGCAGACAAAATAATTCACCCCTCCACTTT

clone_size: .
v_call: TRBV28
d_call: .
j_call: TRBJ2-3
cdr3_aa: CASSLSASSTDTQYF
cdr3_nt: TGTGCCAGCAGTTTGTCCGCCTCGAGCACAGATACGCAGTATTTT

clone_size: .
v_call: TRBV6-1
d_call: .
j_call: TRBJ2-2
cdr3_aa: CASSPGTSNTGELFF
cdr3_nt: TGTGCCAGCAGTCCCGGGACTTCGAACACCGGGGAGCTGTTTTTT

clone_size: .
v_call: TRBV6-1
d_call: .
j_call: TRBJ2-4
cdr3_aa: CASSEYGIPNSGAKNIQYF
cdr3_nt: TGTGCCAGCAGTGAATATGGGATTCCGAACTCGGGAGCCAAAAACATTCAGTACTTC

clone_size: .
v_call: TRBV6-5
d_call: .
j_call: TRBJ2-7
cdr3_aa: CASSYSRTSYEQYF
cdr3_nt: TGTGCCAGCAGTTACTCCAGGACCTCCTACGAGCAGTACTTC

clone_size: .
v_call: TRBV9
d_call: .
j_call: TRBJ1-5
cdr3_aa: CASSAGGGGNQPQHF
cdr3_nt: TGTGCCAGCAGCGCGGGCGGGGGGGGCAATCAGCCCCAGCATTTT

clone_size: .
v_call: TRBV7-6
d_call: TRBD1
j_call: TRBJ1-1
cdr3_aa: CASSSQWTGNTEAFF
cdr3_nt: TGTGCCAGCAGCTCCCAGTGGACAGGGAACACTGAAGCTTTCTTT

clone_size: once
v_call: TRBV19
d_call: .
j_call: TRBJ2-1
cdr3_aa: CASSARTLFLLHEQFF
cdr3_nt: TGTGCCAGTAGTGCCCGGACACTTTTTCTATTGCATGAGCAGTTCTTC

clone_size: once
v_call: TRBV5-1
d_call: .
j_call: TRBJ1-2
cdr3_aa: CASSLALSGDGYTF
cdr3_nt: TGCGCCAGCAGCTTGGCCTTGTCAGGGGATGGCTACACCTTC

clone_size: .
v_call: TRBV6-1
d_call: .
j_call: TRBJ2-2
cdr3_aa: CASSEAPGVNTGELFF
cdr3_nt: TGTGCCAGCAGTGAAGCGCCCGGCGTGAACACCGGGGAGCTGTTTTTT

clone_size: .
v_call: TRBV2
d_call: .
j_call: TRBJ1-1
cdr3_aa: CASSVLGNTEAFF
cdr3_nt: TGTGCCAGCAGTGTATTAGGTAACACTGAAGCTTTCTTT

clone_size: .
v_call: TRBV6-5
d_call: .
j_call: TRBJ2-7
cdr3_aa: CASMNRDYEQYF
cdr3_nt: TGTGCCAGCATGAACAGGGACTACGAGCAGTACTTC

clone_size: .
v_call: TRBV7-9
d_call: .
j_call: TRBJ1-6
cdr3_aa: CASSRGPDSPLHF
cdr3_nt: TGTGCCAGCAGCCGCGGGCCCGATTCACCCCTCCACTTT

clone_size: few
v_call: TRBV5-1
d_call: .
j_call: TRBJ1-1
cdr3_aa: CASSRRAENTEAFF
cdr3_nt: TGCGCCAGCAGCAGAAGGGCCGAGAACACTGAAGCTTTCTTT

clone_size: .
v_call: TRBV18
d_call: .
j_call: TRBJ1-2
cdr3_aa: CASSPARDNYGYTF
cdr3_nt: TGTGCCAGCTCACCCGCCAGGGACAACTATGGCTACACCTTC

clone_size: .
v_call: TRBV27
d_call: .
j_call: TRBJ2-7
cdr3_aa: CASSLFNRLGGDRTYEQYF
cdr3_nt: TGTGCCAGCAGTTTATTCAACCGCCTAGGGGGGGACAGAACTTACGAGCAGTACTTC

clone_size: .
v_call: TRBV6-1
d_call: .
j_call: TRBJ1-2
cdr3_aa: CASSGGSNPNYGYTF
cdr3_nt: TGTGCCAGCAGTGGGGGCTCCAATCCCAACTATGGCTACACCTTC

clone_size: .
v_call: TRBV5-8
d_call: TRBD1
j_call: TRBJ1-4
cdr3_aa: CASSAGQGAEKLFF
cdr3_nt: TGTGCCAGCAGCGCCGGACAGGGCGCTGAAAAACTGTTTTTT

clone_size: .
v_call: TRBV19
d_call: .
j_call: TRBJ2-5
cdr3_aa: CASSTSWASYETQYF
cdr3_nt: TGTGCCAGTAGTACGTCCTGGGCCAGCTACGAGACCCAGTACTTC

clone_size: .
v_call: TRBV7-3
d_call: .
j_call: TRBJ1-2
cdr3_aa: CASSPNSHDYGYTF
cdr3_nt: TGTGCCAGCAGCCCCAATAGTCATGACTATGGCTACACCTTC

clone_size: .
v_call: TRBV11-2
d_call: .
j_call: TRBJ2-5
cdr3_aa: CASSFEQVQETQYF
cdr3_nt: TGTGCCAGCAGCTTTGAACAGGTCCAAGAGACCCAGTACTTC

clone_size: few
v_call: TRBV7-8
d_call: .
j_call: TRBJ2-1
cdr3_aa: CASRLTRGYNEQFF
cdr3_nt: TGTGCCAGCAGACTGACTAGAGGGTACAATGAGCAGTTCTTC

clone_size: few
v_call: TRBV11-2
d_call: .
j_call: TRBJ2-7
cdr3_aa: CASSLVKGRYEQYF
cdr3_nt: TGTGCCAGCAGCTTAGTAAAGGGAAGGTACGAGCAGTACTTC

clone_size: .
v_call: TRBV6-1
d_call: TRBD1
j_call: TRBJ1-1
cdr3_aa: CASSRRGTEAFF
cdr3_nt: TGTGCCAGCAGCCGCAGGGGGACTGAAGCTTTCTTT

clone_size: .
v_call: TRBV14
d_call: .
j_call: TRBJ1-3
cdr3_aa: CASSGGAALGNTIYF
cdr3_nt: TGTGCCAGCAGCGGCGGGGCGGCGCTCGGAAACACCATATATTTT

clone_size: .
v_call: TRBV6-1
d_call: TRBD2
j_call: TRBJ2-7
cdr3_aa: CASSVSGTNYEQYF
cdr3_nt: TGTGCCAGCAGTGTCTCCGGGACTAACTACGAGCAGTACTTC

clone_size: few
v_call: TRBV5-1
d_call: TRBD1
j_call: TRBJ1-5
cdr3_aa: CASSLEGTDQPQHF
cdr3_nt: TGCGCCAGCAGCTTGGAGGGGACAGATCAGCCCCAGCATTTT

clone_size: .
v_call: TRBV19
d_call: TRBD2
j_call: TRBJ2-7
cdr3_aa: CASSDSGRAGREQYF
cdr3_nt: TGTGCCAGTAGCGACAGCGGGAGGGCCGGTCGTGAGCAGTACTTC

clone_size: .
v_call: TRBV4-1
d_call: TRBD2
j_call: TRBJ2-7
cdr3_aa: CASSRGRTYEQYF
cdr3_nt: TGCGCCAGCAGTCGCGGGAGGACCTACGAGCAGTACTTC

clone_size: few
v_call: TRBV10-2
d_call: .
j_call: TRBJ2-1
cdr3_aa: CASRRGEGEQFF
cdr3_nt: TGCGCCAGTCGCAGGGGAGAGGGTGAGCAGTTCTTC

clone_size: .
v_call: TRBV28
d_call: .
j_call: TRBJ2-7
cdr3_aa: CASSSVSVSYEQYF
cdr3_nt: TGTGCCAGCAGTTCCGTCTCGGTCTCCTACGAGCAGTACTTC

clone_size: once
v_call: TRBV18
d_call: TRBD2
j_call: TRBJ2-1
cdr3_aa: CASSLREGQYNEQFF
cdr3_nt: TGTGCCAGCTCACTTAGGGAGGGCCAATACAATGAGCAGTTCTTC

clone_size: .
v_call: TRBV6-1
d_call: .
j_call: TRBJ1-5
cdr3_aa: CASRKGILGNQPQHF
cdr3_nt: TGTGCCAGCAGAAAGGGAATATTAGGCAATCAGCCCCAGCATTTT

clone_size: .
v_call: TRBV6-1
d_call: .
j_call: TRBJ1-1
cdr3_aa: CASSDPGEAFF
cdr3_nt: TGTGCCAGCAGTGATCCAGGCGAAGCTTTCTTT

clone_size: .
v_call: TRBV2
d_call: .
j_call: TRBJ1-1
cdr3_aa: CATSMMGSGNTEAFF
cdr3_nt: TGTGCCACCAGCATGATGGGGTCGGGGAACACTGAAGCTTTCTTT

clone_size: once
v_call: TRBV5-6
d_call: .
j_call: TRBJ2-7
cdr3_aa: CASSLANTPQYF
cdr3_nt: TGTGCCAGCAGCTTGGCCAATACCCCACAGTACTTC

clone_size: .
v_call: TRBV11-3
d_call: TRBD2
j_call: TRBJ2-4
cdr3_aa: CASSSRTSGNLAKNIQYF
cdr3_nt: TGTGCCAGCAGCTCTCGGACTAGCGGGAATCTAGCCAAAAACATTCAGTACTTC

clone_size: few
v_call: TRBV10-3
d_call: TRBD1
j_call: TRBJ2-3
cdr3_aa: CATNRGRISDTQYF
cdr3_nt: TGTGCCACTAACAGGGGGCGGATCTCAGATACGCAGTATTTT